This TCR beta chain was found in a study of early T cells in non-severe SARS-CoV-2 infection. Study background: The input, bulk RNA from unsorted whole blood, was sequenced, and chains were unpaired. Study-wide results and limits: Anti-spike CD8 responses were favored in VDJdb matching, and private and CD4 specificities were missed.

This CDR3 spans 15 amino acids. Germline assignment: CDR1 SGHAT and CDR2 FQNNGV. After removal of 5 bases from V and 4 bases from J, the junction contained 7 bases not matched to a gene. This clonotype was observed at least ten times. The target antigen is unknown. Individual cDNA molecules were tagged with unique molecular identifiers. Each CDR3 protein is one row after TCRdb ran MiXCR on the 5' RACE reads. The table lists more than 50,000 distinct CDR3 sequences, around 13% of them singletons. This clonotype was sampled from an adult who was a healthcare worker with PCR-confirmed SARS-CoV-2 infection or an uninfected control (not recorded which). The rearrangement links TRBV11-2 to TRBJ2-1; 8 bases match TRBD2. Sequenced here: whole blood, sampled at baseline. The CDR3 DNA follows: TGTGCCAGCAGCCCCATAGCGGGGCAGTACAATGAGCAGTTCTTC. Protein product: CASSPIAGQYNEQFF.